The 17 T cell receptor beta chains reported below all come from one sample, sequenced in a study of T-cell reconstitution after alpha-beta-depleted transplantation in children. Using unique molecular identifiers, the investigators prepared the TCRbeta library. One entry per CDR3 protein results from TCRdb running MiXCR on the PCR reads. The sample comprises 610,000 or so distinct CDR3 sequences, 20% to 30% of which are singletons, and 36% rests with the top ten. Here the sequenced sample was PBMCs, taken before TCRalphabeta/CD19-depleted stem cell transplant. These receptors were taken from a boy under two years old with Wiskott-Aldrich syndrome, due to receive a stem cell transplant.

The chain links TRBV7-2 to TRBJ2-4; 10 positions agree with TRBD1. The CDR3 length is 15 residues. Germline CDR1 reads SGHTA; CDR2 reads FQGNSA. Germline trimming cut 5 bases from V and 5 bases from J; bases unmatched to any gene: 6. CDR3: CASSADRGTQNIQYF. CDR3 DNA: TGTGCCAGCAGCGCGGACAGGGGGACGCAAAACATTCAGTACTTC.

The rearrangement links TRBV2 to TRBJ2-5, with 9 bases fitting TRBD1. V shed 4 bases, J shed 0 bases, and the junction held 0 bases outside the gene matches. The CDR3 consists of 14 residues. From germline, CDR1 is SNHLY and CDR2 FYNNEI. CDR3 in amino acids: CASSGDRDQETQYF. DNA for the CDR3: TGTGCCAGCAGTGGGGACAGGGACCAAGAGACCCAGTACTTC.

This clonotype occurred a few times. J is TRBJ1-4 and V is TRBV12-3 or TRBV12-4, with TRBD1 matching 8 bases. This CDR3 has 17 amino acids. V lost 3 bases to trimming and J lost 3 bases; unmatched junction nucleotides: 9. In DNA, the CDR3 is TGTGCCAGCAGTTTGCGGCAGGGGGCGACCCCTAATGAAAAACTGTTTTTT. Translation gives CASSLRQGATPNEKLFF.

The J gene is TRBJ2-1, the V gene TRBV5-5; D tentatively reads TRBD1 or TRBD2 (5 bases each). Trimming pared 4 bases from V and 4 bases from J, leaving 15 bases between. From germline, CDR1 is SGHKS and CDR2 YYEKEE (reference sequence). The CDR3 extends over 15 amino acids. The CDR3 spells CASSPGARRYNEQFF. CDR3 nucleotide sequence: TGTGCCAGCAGCCCCGGGGCCAGGAGATACAATGAGCAGTTCTTC.

This clonotype was picked up one time. The rearrangement links TRBV20-1 to TRBJ1-2; no definite D call. This CDR3 has 15 amino acids. Trimming cost V 0 bases and J 7 bases, with 18 bases left between them. Germline CDR1 DFQATT, CDR2 SNEGSKA (reference sequence). The CDR3 spells CSARDSAGGLGGYTF. The CDR3 nucleotides read TGCAGTGCTAGAGATAGTGCCGGCGGGTTAGGTGGCTACACCTTC.

This clonotype appeared a few times. The chain uses TRBV6-5 and TRBJ2-7, with D tentatively TRBD1 (6 bases). CDR1 and CDR2 (germline): MNHEY, SVGAGI. Trimming took off 6 bases at V and 0 bases at J, with 21 bases between the two ends. The CDR3 is made up of 17 amino acids. For the CDR3, the DNA is TGTGCCAGCAGCGCCCTAGACAGGTCTTCTATCTCCTACGAGCAGTACTTC. It is translated as CASSALDRSSISYEQYF.

This clonotype was detected only a few times. This chain links TRBV7-2 with TRBJ1-2, with D possibly being TRBD1 (5 bases). V lost 5 bases, J lost 4 bases, and 11 bases lay in between. This CDR3 has 13 residues. The germline gives CDR1 SGHTA, CDR2 FQGNSA. The CDR3 is CASSAGLPYGYTF. CDR3 coding DNA: TGTGCCAGCAGCGCGGGACTGCCCTATGGCTACACCTTC.

CDR3 in DNA: TGTGCCAGCAGCCAACCTGGACCTAGCGGGAGGTACGAGCAGTACTTC. Encoded protein: CASSQPGPSGRYEQYF. The chain joins TRBV3-1 to TRBJ2-7; 11 nucleotides match TRBD2. The germline V gene encodes CDR1 LGHDT and CDR2 YNNKEL (reference sequence). The J segment lost 4 bases and the V segment lost 2 bases, leaving 7 bases of the junction unmatched. CDR3 length: 16 amino acids.

V gene TRBV10-3 combines with J gene TRBJ2-5; 10 bases agree with TRBD2. This CDR3 region has 16 residues. CDR1 is ENHRY, CDR2 SYGVKD, per germline. J gave up 4 bases and V 6 bases, and 11 bases lay outside the gene matches. The CDR3: CAISPGLAYEGETQYF. In DNA form, the CDR3 reads TGTGCCATCAGCCCGGGACTAGCGTACGAGGGAGAGACCCAGTACTTC.

The rearrangement joins TRBV6-6 to TRBJ1-2; no reliable D call. Germline lookup yields CDR1 MNHNY and CDR2 SVGAGI (reference sequence). The germline V and J ends were trimmed by 7 bases and 1 base, with 10 bases remaining between them. This CDR3 region has 13 residues. Here the CDR3 DNA reads TGTGCCAGCACCGAAAGTTTTAACTATGGCTACACCTTC. It is translated as CASTESFNYGYTF.

This chain links TRBV27 with TRBJ2-5; D might be TRBD2 (6 bases). The CDR3 covers 15 residues. Germline V gene lookup returns CDR1 MNHEY and CDR2 SMNVEV (reference sequence). Between the trimmed V and J ends, which lost 0 bases and 1 base, there was a span of 9 bases. CDR3 in DNA: TGTGCCAGCAGTTTATCGCGGCGGGGCCAAGAGACCCAGTACTTC. As protein: CASSLSRRGQETQYF.

The V call is TRBV20-1, the J call TRBJ2-1, with 7 nucleotides matching TRBD1. CDR1 DFQATT and CDR2 SNEGSKA come from the germline V gene (reference sequence). The CDR3 consists of 12 residues. CDR3 nucleotides: TGCAGCGCGGACAGGTTCTACAATGAGCAGTTCTTC. Its protein product is CSADRFYNEQFF.

There are a few counts of this clonotype. The chain links TRBV7-8 to TRBJ2-7; 14 nucleotides match TRBD2. Germline trimming cut 5 bases from V and 4 bases from J; bases unmatched to any gene: 7. The CDR3 has 16 residues. Germline loops: CDR1 SGHVS, CDR2 FQNEAQ. CDR3 sequence reads: CASSPGLAGDAYEQYF. Here the CDR3 DNA reads TGTGCCAGCAGCCCGGGACTAGCGGGAGATGCGTACGAGCAGTACTTC.

A note on this clonotype: A much larger clonotype is one base distant, so this may be a read error. This chain connects TRBV5-1 to TRBJ2-2, with a weak D call TRBD2 (5 bases). Germline V gene sequence: CDR1 SGHRS, CDR2 YFSETQ. The CDR3 spans 12 residues. The CDR3 bases are TGCGCCAGCAGCTCCAACTCCGGGGTGCTGTTTTTT. It codes for CASSSNSGVLFF.

This clonotype has a handful of counts. The chain employs TRBV18 and TRBJ2-3, with 7 nucleotides matching TRBD1. After removal of 3 bases from V and 5 bases from J, the junction contained 11 bases not matched to a gene. Germline-derived CDR1 and CDR2 are KGHSH and LQKENI. The CDR3 length is 16 residues. The CDR3: CASSPHRGSEGDTQYF. CDR3 DNA sequence: TGTGCCAGCTCACCTCACAGGGGCTCCGAGGGAGATACGCAGTATTTT.

The chain couples TRBV20-1 to TRBJ1-4; D is uncertain. Germline loops: CDR1 DFQATT, CDR2 SNEGSKA (reference sequence). V lost 0 bases, J lost 3 bases, and 8 bases lay in between. The CDR3 is made up of 14 amino acids. This CDR3 is CSARDLRSNEKLFF. The CDR3 DNA follows: TGCAGTGCTAGAGATTTGAGGTCTAATGAAAAACTGTTTTTT.

This chain uses TRBV7-6 with TRBJ1-6, with 8 nucleotides matching TRBD1. J gave up 10 bases and V 5 bases, and 7 bases lay outside the gene matches. The CDR3 has 14 amino acids. Germline loops: CDR1 SGHVS, CDR2 FNYEAQ. In nucleotides, the CDR3 is TGTGCCAGCAGCCGCGACAGGGGAGGCTCACCCCTCCACTTT. As protein: CASSRDRGGSPLHF.